The source of this T cell receptor beta chain is a study of T-cell reconstitution after alpha-beta-depleted transplantation in children. Unique molecular identifiers featured in how the TCRbeta library was prepared. In TCRdb, the PCR reads were re-called with MiXCR into one record per CDR3 protein. The data hold 450,000 to 700,000 distinct CDR3 sequences, with about a quarter observed a single time. This clonotype was recorded only once. Its target is unknown. Findings and caveats of the study: The origin of alpha-beta T cells about two months after transplant was reportedly several hundred expanded graft clones.

This sequence originates from a boy in the first two years of life with Wiskott-Aldrich syndrome, due to receive a stem cell transplant. The input for sequencing was PBMCs, taken before TCRalphabeta/CD19-depleted stem cell transplant.

The CDR3 region is CSAYSGSSYEQYF. The DNA of the CDR3 is TGCAGTGCTTATAGCGGGAGCTCCTACGAGCAGTACTTC. The V and J genes are TRBV20-1 and TRBJ2-7, with 9 bases aligning to TRBD2. The germline CDR1 and CDR2 sequences are DFQATT and SNEGSKA (reference sequence). The V and J ends lost 5 bases and 0 bases, in that order; junction bases with no gene match: 2. This CDR3 has 13 amino acids.